This T cell receptor (beta chain) was sequenced during a study of shared clonotypes between healthy human individuals. In replicate PCRs of sorted subsets, approximately 200 ng DNA, roughly 27,000 T cell genomes, was used. Original handling: Owing to the provision of junction-only sequences devoid of quality scores by immunoSEQ, filtering differed. Measured with immunoSEQ multiplex PCR; TCRdb has only the in-frame clones, and not every one. V and J calls and clone size come straight from that table; D and trimming were deduced from the DNA. The table includes under 1,100,000 clones, under 80% detected once. The length of the CDR3 is 15 residues. After removal of 7 bases from V and 2 bases from J, the junction contained 7 bases not matched to a gene. The germline V gene encodes CDR1 LNHDA and CDR2 SQIVND (reference sequence). Adults of Caucasian background living in Nashville, Tennessee made up all donors. Investigators divided CD4+ cells into CD45RA+ naive and CD45RA-negative memory subsets.

This clone has a handful of counts. Sequencing was carried out using memory CD4+ T cells sorted from blood. Regarding subset: CD45RA-negative fraction. This TCR derives from a man younger than 30 in good health. V usage is TRBV19 and J usage is TRBJ2-2; TRBD2 matches at 7 bases. The CDR3 region is CASISGGGNTGELFF. The CDR3 coding sequence is TGTGCCAGTATCAGCGGCGGGGGTAACACCGGGGAGCTGTTTTTT.